Listed below are T cell receptor beta chains from one sample, sequenced in a study of vaccination and CD4 T cells after COVID-19. Each CDR3 protein gets one entry after TCRdb re-called the PCR reads with MiXCR. Of 15,000 to 20,000 distinct CDR3 sequences detected, roughly 57% appear once; the ten largest clones hold about 9.4%. No antigens are known for them. Source material: CD4+ T cells from blood, cultured in vitro. Receptor source: a human donor who had recovered from COVID-19. CDR3s include the opening cysteine and the closing phenylalanine or tryptophan. Each record gives: CDR3 DNA, CDR3 protein, V gene, CDR3 length, D gene, clone size, J gene. D genes are given only for firm matches. The size entry is marked missing in some rows and otherwise reads once, few, many or a size class.

TGTGCCAGCAGCTTCGGGATGAACACCGGGGAGCTGTTTTTT | CASSFGMNTGELFF | TRBV7-2 | 14 | NA | NA | TRBJ2-2
TGTGCCAGCAGAGCCGGGACAGGGAGCTCCTATAATTCACCCCTCCACTTT | CASRAGTGSSYNSPLHF | TRBV2 | 17 | TRBD1 | NA | TRBJ1-6
TGTGCCAGCAGCTTATTGGTCGGTCGGCAAGAGACCCAGTACTTC | CASSLLVGRQETQYF | TRBV5-4 | 15 | NA | NA | TRBJ2-5
TGTGCCAGCAGCTTATTCTCGACAGCTGGGGCCAACGTCCTGACTTTC | CASSLFSTAGANVLTF | TRBV7-3 | 16 | NA | NA | TRBJ2-6
TGTGCCAGCGGTGGTACTAGCCATTACGAGCAGTACTTC | CASGGTSHYEQYF | TRBV6-2/TRBV6-3 | 13 | NA | NA | TRBJ2-7
TGCAGTGCTAGCGGGAGTGGGGCCTACGAGCAGTACTTC | CSASGSGAYEQYF | TRBV20-1 | 13 | NA | NA | TRBJ2-7
TGTGCCAGCAGGGGGAGGTGGCGCACAGATACGCAGTATTTT | CASRGRWRTDTQYF | TRBV2 | 14 | NA | once | TRBJ2-3
TGTGCCAGCAGCAAAGACGATGAACAGGTTCAAGAGACCCAGTACTTC | CASSKDDEQVQETQYF | TRBV21-1 | 16 | NA | few | TRBJ2-5
TGCGCCAGCAGCTTGGGGGACTATAGCAATCAGCCCCAGCATTTT | CASSLGDYSNQPQHF | TRBV5-1 | 15 | NA | NA | TRBJ1-5
TGTGCCACTTGGGGACAGGGGGACACTGAAGCTTTCTTT | CATWGQGDTEAFF | TRBV24-1 | 13 | TRBD1 | NA | TRBJ1-1
TGTGCCAGCAGCCCCAGGTCAATCGCAGGGGGCGAGGAAGCTTTCTTT | CASSPRSIAGGEEAFF | TRBV7-8 | 16 | TRBD1 | once | TRBJ1-1
TGTGCCAGCTCACCACCGGTGGGGCCGTGGAACACTGAAGCTTTCTTT | CASSPPVGPWNTEAFF | TRBV18 | 16 | NA | NA | TRBJ1-1
TGTGCCAGTAGCGGGGACCCTAGCAATCAGCCCCAGCATTTT | CASSGDPSNQPQHF | TRBV19 | 14 | NA | few | TRBJ1-5
TGTGCCAACGGAAAGGAAACGTCCACTGAAGCTTTCTTT | CANGKETSTEAFF | TRBV2 | 13 | NA | NA | TRBJ1-1
TGTGCCAGTAGTATGTCCTCAGAGAGCTCCTACGAGCAGTACTTC | CASSMSSESSYEQYF | TRBV19 | 15 | NA | NA | TRBJ2-7
TGCAGTGCGACCGGGACTAGCGGGAATCTCAGAGAGACCCAGTACTTC | CSATGTSGNLRETQYF | TRBV20-1 | 16 | TRBD2 | NA | TRBJ2-5
TGTGCCAGCAGCTTAGTCCGGCAGGGGGTATTAACCTTC | CASSLVRQGVLTF | TRBV11-3 | 13 | TRBD1 | NA | TRBJ1-2
TGTGCCAGTAGTATAGACCTAGACCCCGGACAGGGAGCTTTCTTT | CASSIDLDPGQGAFF | TRBV19 | 15 | TRBD1 | NA | TRBJ1-1
TGTGCCAGCAGTCCCGGGCAAGAGACCCAGTACTTC | CASSPGQETQYF | TRBV27 | 12 | NA | NA | TRBJ2-5
TGTGCCAGCCAACTAGCGGGAACAACCGAGCAGTACTTC | CASQLAGTTEQYF | TRBV6-1 | 13 | TRBD2 | few | TRBJ2-7
TGTGCCAGCAGCTTAGGGACAGGTAGTGAAAAACTGTTTTTT | CASSLGTGSEKLFF | TRBV7-9 | 14 | TRBD1 | NA | TRBJ1-4
TGTGCCAGCAGCTCATCCGGGACTAGCGGGAGGCATGAGCAGTTCTTC | CASSSSGTSGRHEQFF | TRBV7-3 | 16 | TRBD2 | NA | TRBJ2-1
TGTGCCAGCGCAGGGGTGGGACAGCCCCAGCATTTT | CASAGVGQPQHF | TRBV27 | 12 | NA | few | TRBJ1-5
TGTGCCAGCAGCTTCCCGACAGGGATGACAGATACGCAGTATTTT | CASSFPTGMTDTQYF | TRBV5-4 | 15 | TRBD1 | NA | TRBJ2-3
TGTGCCAGTAGGAGGACAGAGCGCTATGGCTACACCTTC | CASRRTERYGYTF | TRBV19 | 13 | NA | NA | TRBJ1-2
TGTGCCATCGGGGAGGGACAGGGGATTCGTGGCTACACCTTC | CAIGEGQGIRGYTF | TRBV10-3 | 14 | TRBD1 | NA | TRBJ1-2
TGCGCCAGCAGCCAAGGCCCAGCGGGAACTTACAATGAGCAGTTCTTC | CASSQGPAGTYNEQFF | TRBV4-1 | 16 | TRBD2 | NA | TRBJ2-1